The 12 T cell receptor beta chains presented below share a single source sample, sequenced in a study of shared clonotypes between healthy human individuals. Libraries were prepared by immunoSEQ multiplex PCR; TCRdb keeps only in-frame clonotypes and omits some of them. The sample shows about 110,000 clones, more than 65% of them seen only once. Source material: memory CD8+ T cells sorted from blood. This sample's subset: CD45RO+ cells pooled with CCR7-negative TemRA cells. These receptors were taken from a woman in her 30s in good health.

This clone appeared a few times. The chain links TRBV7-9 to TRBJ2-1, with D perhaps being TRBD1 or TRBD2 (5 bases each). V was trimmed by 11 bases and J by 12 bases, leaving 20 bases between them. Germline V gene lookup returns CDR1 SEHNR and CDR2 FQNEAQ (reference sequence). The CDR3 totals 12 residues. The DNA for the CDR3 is TGTGCCTTAACGGGACGGGCCGAGGGGCAGTTCTTC. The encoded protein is CALTGRAEGQFF. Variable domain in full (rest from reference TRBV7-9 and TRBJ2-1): DTGVSQNPRHKITKRGQNVTFRCDPISEHNRLYWYRQTLGQGPEFLTYFQNEAQLEKSRLLSDRFSAERPKGSFSTLEIQRTEQGDSAMYLCALTGRAEGQFFGPGTRLTVL.

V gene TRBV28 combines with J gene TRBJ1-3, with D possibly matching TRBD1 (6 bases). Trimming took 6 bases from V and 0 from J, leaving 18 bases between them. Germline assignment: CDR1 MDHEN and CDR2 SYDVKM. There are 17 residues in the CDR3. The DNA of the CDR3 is TGTGCCAGCAGCCAGGGACACTTCCTGAGCTCTGGAAACACCATATATTTT. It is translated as CASSQGHFLSSGNTIYF.

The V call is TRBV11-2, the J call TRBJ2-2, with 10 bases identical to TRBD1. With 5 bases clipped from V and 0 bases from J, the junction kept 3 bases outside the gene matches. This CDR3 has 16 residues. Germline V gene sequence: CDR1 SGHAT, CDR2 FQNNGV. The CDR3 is CASSTGQGANTGELFF. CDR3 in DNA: TGTGCCAGCAGCACTGGACAGGGGGCGAACACCGGGGAGCTGTTTTTT.

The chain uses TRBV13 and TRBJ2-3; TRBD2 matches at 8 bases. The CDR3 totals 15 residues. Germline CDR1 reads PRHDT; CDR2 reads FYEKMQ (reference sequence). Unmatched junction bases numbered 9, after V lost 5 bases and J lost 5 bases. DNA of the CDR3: TGTGCCAGCAGCGAAACTAGCGGTTCAGAAGATACGCAGTATTTT. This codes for CASSETSGSEDTQYF.

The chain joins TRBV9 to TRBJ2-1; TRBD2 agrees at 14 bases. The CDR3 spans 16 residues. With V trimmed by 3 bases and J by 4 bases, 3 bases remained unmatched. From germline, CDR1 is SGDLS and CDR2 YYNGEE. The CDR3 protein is CASSEGTSGGYNEQFF. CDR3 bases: TGTGCCAGCAGCGAGGGGACTAGCGGGGGTTACAATGAGCAGTTCTTC.

CDR3 region: CASSPTGHNTEAFF. CDR3 sequence (DNA): TGTGCCAGCAGCCCCACGGGACACAACACTGAAGCTTTCTTT. J is TRBJ1-1 and V is TRBV5-4, with D possibly being TRBD1 (6 bases). V gave up 4 bases and J gave up 2 bases, with 12 bases separating them. The germline V gene has CDR1 SGHNT and CDR2 YYREEE (reference sequence). The CDR3 loop spans 14 amino acids. Supplemented by reference TRBV5-4 and TRBJ1-1, the full variable domain reads ETGVTQSPTHLIKTRGQQVTLRCSSQSGHNTVSWYQQALGQGPQFIFQYYREEENGRGNFPPRFSGLQFPNYSSELNVNALELDDSALYLCASSPTGHNTEAFFGQGTRLTVV.

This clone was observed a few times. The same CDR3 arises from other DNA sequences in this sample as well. In DNA, the CDR3 is TGTGCCAGCAGCTTACAGGGGTCCTATGGCTACACCTTC. Translation gives CASSLQGSYGYTF. The rearrangement uses TRBV5-8 and TRBJ1-2; TRBD1 matches at 7 bases. V gave up 2 bases and J gave up 4 bases; unmatched junction bases: 2. CDR1 SGHTS and CDR2 YDEGEE come from the germline V gene. This CDR3 is 13 amino acids long.

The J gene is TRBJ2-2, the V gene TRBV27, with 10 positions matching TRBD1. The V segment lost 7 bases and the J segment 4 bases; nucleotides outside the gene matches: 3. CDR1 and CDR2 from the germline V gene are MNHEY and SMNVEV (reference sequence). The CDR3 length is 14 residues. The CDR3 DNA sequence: TGTGCCAGCAACAGGGACAGGGGCACCGGGGAGCTGTTTTTT. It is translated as CASNRDRGTGELFF.

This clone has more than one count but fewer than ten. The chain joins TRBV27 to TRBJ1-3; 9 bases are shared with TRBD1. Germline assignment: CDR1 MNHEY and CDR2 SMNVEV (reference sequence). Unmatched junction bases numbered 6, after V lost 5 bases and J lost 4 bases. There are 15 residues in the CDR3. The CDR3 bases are TGTGCCAGCAGTCCCGGGACAGGGTACGGAAACACCATATATTTT. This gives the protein CASSPGTGYGNTIYF.

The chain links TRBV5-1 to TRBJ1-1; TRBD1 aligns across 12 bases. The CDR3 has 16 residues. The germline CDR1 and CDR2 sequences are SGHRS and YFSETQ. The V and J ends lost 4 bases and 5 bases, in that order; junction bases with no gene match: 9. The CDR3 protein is CASSKLGQGAKTEAFF. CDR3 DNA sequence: TGCGCCAGCAGCAAGTTGGGACAGGGGGCAAAAACTGAAGCTTTCTTT.

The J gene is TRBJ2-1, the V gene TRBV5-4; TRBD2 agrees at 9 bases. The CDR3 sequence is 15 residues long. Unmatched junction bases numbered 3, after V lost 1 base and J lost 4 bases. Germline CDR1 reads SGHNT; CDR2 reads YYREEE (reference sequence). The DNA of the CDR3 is TGTGCCAGCAGCTTGCGCACTAGCGGGTACAATGAGCAGTTCTTC. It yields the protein CASSLRTSGYNEQFF.

The CDR3 region is CASRDTGDEQYF. CDR3 nucleotide sequence: TGTGCCAGTAGGGACACAGGGGACGAGCAGTACTTC. This chain joins TRBV19 and TRBJ2-7, with 7 nucleotides matching TRBD1. The V and J ends lost 6 bases and 5 bases, in that order; junction bases with no gene match: 4. This CDR3 has 12 amino acids. Germline CDR1 is LNHDA and CDR2 is SQIVND (reference sequence).